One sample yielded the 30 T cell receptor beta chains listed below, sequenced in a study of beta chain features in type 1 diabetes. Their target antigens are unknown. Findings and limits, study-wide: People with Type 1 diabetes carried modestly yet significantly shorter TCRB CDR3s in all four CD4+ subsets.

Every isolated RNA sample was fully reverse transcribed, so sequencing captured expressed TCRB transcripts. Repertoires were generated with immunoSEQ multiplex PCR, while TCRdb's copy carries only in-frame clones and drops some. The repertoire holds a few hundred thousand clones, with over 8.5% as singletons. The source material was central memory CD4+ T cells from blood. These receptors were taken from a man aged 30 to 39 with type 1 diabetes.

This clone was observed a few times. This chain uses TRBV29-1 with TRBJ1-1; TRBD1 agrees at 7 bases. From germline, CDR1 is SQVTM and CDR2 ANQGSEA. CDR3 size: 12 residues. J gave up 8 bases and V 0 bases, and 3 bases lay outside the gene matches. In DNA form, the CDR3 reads TGCAGCGTTGAAGATCGGACAGGCGAAGCTTTCTTT. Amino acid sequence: CSVEDRTGEAFF.

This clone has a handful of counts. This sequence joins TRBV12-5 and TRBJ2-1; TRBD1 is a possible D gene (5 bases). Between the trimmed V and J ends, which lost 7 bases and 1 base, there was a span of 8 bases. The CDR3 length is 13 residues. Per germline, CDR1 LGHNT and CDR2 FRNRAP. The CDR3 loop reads CASAQVSYNEQFF. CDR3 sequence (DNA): TGTGCTAGTGCACAGGTATCCTACAATGAGCAGTTCTTC.

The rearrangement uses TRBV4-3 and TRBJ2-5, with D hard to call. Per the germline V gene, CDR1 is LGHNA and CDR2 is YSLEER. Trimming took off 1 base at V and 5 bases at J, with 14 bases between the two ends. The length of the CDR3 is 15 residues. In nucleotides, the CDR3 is TGCGCCAGCAGCCAAGCGTACAGTCGTGGGGAGACCCAGTACTTC. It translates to CASSQAYSRGETQYF.

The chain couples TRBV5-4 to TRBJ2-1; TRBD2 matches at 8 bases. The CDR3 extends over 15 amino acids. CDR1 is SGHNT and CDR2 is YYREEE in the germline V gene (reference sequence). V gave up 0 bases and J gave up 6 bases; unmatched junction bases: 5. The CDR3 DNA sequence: TGTGCCAGCAGCTTGGCGGGACTAGTCTTCAATGAGCAGTTCTTC. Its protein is CASSLAGLVFNEQFF.

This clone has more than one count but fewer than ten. The CDR3 coding sequence is TGTGCCAGCAGCGACAGGGTGTACCAAGAGACCCAGTACTTC. Translated, it gives CASSDRVYQETQYF. The chain has TRBV25-1 and TRBJ2-5, with 7 bases lining up with TRBD1. This CDR3 is 14 amino acids long. V gave up 6 bases and J gave up 0 bases; unmatched junction bases: 4. CDR1 MGHDK and CDR2 SYGVNS come from the germline V gene.

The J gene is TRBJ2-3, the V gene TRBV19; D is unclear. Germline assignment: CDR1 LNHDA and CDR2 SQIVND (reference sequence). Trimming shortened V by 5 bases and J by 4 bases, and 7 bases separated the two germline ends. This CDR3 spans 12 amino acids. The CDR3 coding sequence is TGTGCCAGTAGTCCTTGGGCAGATACGCAGTATTTT. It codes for CASSPWADTQYF.

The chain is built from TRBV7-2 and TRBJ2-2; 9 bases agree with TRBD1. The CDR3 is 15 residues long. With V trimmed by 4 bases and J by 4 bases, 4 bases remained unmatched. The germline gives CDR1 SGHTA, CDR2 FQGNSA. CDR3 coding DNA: TGTGCCAGCAGCTCTTGGGACAGGGCCACCGGGGAGCTGTTTTTT. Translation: CASSSWDRATGELFF. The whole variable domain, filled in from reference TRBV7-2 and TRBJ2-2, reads GAGVSQSPSNKVTEKGKDVELRCDPISGHTALYWYRQSLGQGLEFLIYFQGNSAPDKSGLPSDRFSAERTGGSVSTLTIQRTQQEDSAVYLCASSSWDRATGELFFGEGSRLTVL.

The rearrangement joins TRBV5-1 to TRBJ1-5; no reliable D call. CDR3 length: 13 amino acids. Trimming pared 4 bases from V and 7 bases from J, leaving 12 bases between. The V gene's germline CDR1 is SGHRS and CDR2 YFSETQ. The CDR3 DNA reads TGCGCCAGCAGCATTGACTTGAAGCAGCCCCAGCATTTT. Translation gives CASSIDLKQPQHF.

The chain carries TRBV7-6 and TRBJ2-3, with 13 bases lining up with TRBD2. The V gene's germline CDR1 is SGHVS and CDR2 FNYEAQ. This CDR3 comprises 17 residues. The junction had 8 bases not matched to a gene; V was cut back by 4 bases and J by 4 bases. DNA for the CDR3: TGTGCCAGCAGCTCCAGACTAGCGGGAGGATCCCCAGATACGCAGTATTTT. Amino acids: CASSSRLAGGSPDTQYF.

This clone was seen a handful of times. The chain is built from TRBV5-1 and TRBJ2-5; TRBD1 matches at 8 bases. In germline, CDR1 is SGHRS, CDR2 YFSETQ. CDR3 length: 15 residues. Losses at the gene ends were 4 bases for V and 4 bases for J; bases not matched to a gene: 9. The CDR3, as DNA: TGCGCCAGCAGCCCGGCCAGGGGGCTGGGAGAGACCCAGTACTTC. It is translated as CASSPARGLGETQYF.

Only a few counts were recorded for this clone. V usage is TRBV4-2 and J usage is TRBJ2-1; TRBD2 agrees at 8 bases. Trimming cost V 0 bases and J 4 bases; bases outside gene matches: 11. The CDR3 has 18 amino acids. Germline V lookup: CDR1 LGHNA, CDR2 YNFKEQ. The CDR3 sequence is CASSQESLASGSYNEQFF. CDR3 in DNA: TGTGCCAGCAGCCAAGAGTCCCTCGCCAGCGGGAGTTACAATGAGCAGTTCTTC.

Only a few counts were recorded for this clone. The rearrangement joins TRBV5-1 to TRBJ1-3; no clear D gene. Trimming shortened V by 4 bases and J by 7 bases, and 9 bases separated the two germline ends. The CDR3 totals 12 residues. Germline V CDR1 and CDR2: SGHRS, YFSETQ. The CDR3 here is CASSIGRNTIYF. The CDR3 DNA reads TGCGCCAGCAGCATAGGACGGAACACCATATATTTT.

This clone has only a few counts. The chain's CDR3 is CASTPGQGLGSNQPQHF. In DNA form, the CDR3 reads TGTGCCAGCACCCCAGGACAGGGTTTAGGTAGCAATCAGCCCCAGCATTTT. V usage is TRBV2 and J usage is TRBJ1-5, with 8 bases identical to TRBD1. This CDR3 region has 17 residues. V lost 7 bases, J lost 0 bases, and 11 bases stayed unmatched. Germline CDR1 SNHLY, CDR2 FYNNEI.

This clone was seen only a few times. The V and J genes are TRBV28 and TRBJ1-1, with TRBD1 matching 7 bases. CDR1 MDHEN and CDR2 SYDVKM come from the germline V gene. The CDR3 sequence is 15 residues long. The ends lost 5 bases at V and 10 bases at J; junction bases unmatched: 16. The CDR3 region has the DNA TGTGCCAGCAGTCCCCACGGACAGGTAGTCCTATTAGCTTTCTTT. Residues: CASSPHGQVVLLAFF. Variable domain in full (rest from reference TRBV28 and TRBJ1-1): DVKVTQSSRYLVKRTGEKVFLECVQDMDHENMFWYRQDPGLGLRLIYFSYDVKMKEKGDIPEGYSVSREKKERFSLILESASTNQTSMYLCASSPHGQVVLLAFFGQGTRLTVV.

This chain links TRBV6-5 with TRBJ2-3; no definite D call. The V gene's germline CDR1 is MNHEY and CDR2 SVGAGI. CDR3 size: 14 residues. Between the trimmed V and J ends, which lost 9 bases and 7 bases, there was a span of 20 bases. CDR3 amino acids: CARFLYIRSHTQYF. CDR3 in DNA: TGTGCCAGGTTTTTGTATATCCGAAGTCATACGCAGTATTTT.

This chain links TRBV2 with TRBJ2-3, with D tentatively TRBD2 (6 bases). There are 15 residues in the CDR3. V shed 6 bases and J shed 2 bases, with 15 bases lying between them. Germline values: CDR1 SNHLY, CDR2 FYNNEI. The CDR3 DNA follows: TGTGCCAGCAGGAGGCGCGGCGGGGACACAGATACGCAGTATTTT. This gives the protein CASRRRGGDTDTQYF.

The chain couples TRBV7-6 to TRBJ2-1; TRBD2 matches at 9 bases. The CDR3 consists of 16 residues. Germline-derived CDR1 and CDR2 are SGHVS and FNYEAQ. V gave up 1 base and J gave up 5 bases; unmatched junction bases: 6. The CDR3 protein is CASSLVVTSGHNEQFF. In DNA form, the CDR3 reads TGTGCCAGCAGCTTAGTTGTGACTAGCGGTCACAATGAGCAGTTCTTC.

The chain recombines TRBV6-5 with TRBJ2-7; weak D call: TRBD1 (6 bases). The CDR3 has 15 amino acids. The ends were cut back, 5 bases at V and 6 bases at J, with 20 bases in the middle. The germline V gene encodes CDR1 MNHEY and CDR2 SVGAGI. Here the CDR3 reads CASSHKATGWGEQYF. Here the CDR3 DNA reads TGTGCCAGCAGTCACAAAGCCACAGGGTGGGGCGAGCAGTACTTC.

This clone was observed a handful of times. DNA for the CDR3: TGTGCCAGTAGTATGGGAAGGTATAGCAATCAGCCCCAGCATTTT. Residues: CASSMGRYSNQPQHF. The V and J genes are TRBV19 and TRBJ1-5, with D unclear. Germline V gene lookup returns CDR1 LNHDA and CDR2 SQIVND (reference sequence). The germline V and J ends were trimmed by 3 bases and 0 bases, with 9 bases remaining between them. This CDR3 has 15 amino acids.

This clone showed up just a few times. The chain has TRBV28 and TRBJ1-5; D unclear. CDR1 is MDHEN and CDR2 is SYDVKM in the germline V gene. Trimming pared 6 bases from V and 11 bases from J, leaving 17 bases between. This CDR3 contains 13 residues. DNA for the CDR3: TGTGCCAGCAGATACGGATCCACCGGGTCCCAGCATTTT. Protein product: CASRYGSTGSQHF. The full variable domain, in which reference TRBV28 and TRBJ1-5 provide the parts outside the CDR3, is DVKVTQSSRYLVKRTGEKVFLECVQDMDHENMFWYRQDPGLGLRLIYFSYDVKMKEKGDIPEGYSVSREKKERFSLILESASTNQTSMYLCASRYGSTGSQHFGDGTRLSIL.

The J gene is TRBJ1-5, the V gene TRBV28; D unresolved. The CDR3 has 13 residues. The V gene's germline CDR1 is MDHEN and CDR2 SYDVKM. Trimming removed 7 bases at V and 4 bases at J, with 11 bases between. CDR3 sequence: CASTRPQNQPQHF. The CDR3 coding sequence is TGTGCCAGCACCCGACCCCAAAATCAGCCCCAGCATTTT.

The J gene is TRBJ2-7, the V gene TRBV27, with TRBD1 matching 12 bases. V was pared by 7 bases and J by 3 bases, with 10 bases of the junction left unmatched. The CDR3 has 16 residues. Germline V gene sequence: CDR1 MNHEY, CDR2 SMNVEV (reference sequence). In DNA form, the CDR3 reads TGTGCCAGCACCGGAGCAGGGACAGGGGGCTTCTACGAGCAGTACTTC. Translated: CASTGAGTGGFYEQYF.

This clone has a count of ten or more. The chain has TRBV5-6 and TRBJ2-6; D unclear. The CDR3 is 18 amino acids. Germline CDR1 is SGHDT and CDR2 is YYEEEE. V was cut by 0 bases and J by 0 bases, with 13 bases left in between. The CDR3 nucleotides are TGTGCCAGCAGCTTGGCCGCGTCCTACCTCTCTGGGGCCAACGTCCTGACTTTC. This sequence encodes CASSLAASYLSGANVLTF.

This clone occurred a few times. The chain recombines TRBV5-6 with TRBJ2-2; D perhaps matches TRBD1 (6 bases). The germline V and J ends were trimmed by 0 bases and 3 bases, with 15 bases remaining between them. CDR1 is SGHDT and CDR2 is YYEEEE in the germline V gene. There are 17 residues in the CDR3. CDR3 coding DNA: TGTGCCAGCAGCTTGGGAGGACAGCTCCCTCACACCGGGGAGCTGTTTTTT. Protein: CASSLGGQLPHTGELFF.

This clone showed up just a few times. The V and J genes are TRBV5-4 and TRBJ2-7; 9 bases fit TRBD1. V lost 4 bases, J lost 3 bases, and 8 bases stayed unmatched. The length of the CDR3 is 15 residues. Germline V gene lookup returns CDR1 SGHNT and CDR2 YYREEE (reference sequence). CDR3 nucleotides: TGTGCCAGCAGCCCACCGGGACAGGGACTCTACGAGCAGTACTTC. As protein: CASSPPGQGLYEQYF.

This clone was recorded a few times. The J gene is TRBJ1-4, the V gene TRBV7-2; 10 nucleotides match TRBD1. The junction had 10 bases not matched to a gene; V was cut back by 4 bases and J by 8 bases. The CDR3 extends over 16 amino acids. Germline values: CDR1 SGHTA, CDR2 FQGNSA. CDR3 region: CASSSRDRGSSEKLFF. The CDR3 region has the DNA TGTGCCAGCAGCTCTAGGGACAGGGGATCATCGGAAAAACTGTTTTTT.

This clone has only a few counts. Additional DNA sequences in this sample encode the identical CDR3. In DNA, the CDR3 is TGCGCCAGTTCCGGGACAGGGAAAGAGACCCAGTACTTC. Amino acids: CASSGTGKETQYF. The chain recombines TRBV5-1 with TRBJ2-5; 9 bases line up with TRBD1. The CDR3 consists of 13 residues. The germline V gene encodes CDR1 SGHRS and CDR2 YFSETQ. V was clipped by 8 bases and J by 3 bases; unmatched bases: 5. Combining the CDR3 with reference TRBV5-1 and TRBJ2-5 gives the whole variable domain KAGVTQTPRYLIKTRGQQVTLSCSPISGHRSVSWYQQTPGQGLQFLFEYFSETQRNKGNFPGRFSGRQFSNSRSEMNVSTLELGDSALYLCASSGTGKETQYFGPGTRLLVL.

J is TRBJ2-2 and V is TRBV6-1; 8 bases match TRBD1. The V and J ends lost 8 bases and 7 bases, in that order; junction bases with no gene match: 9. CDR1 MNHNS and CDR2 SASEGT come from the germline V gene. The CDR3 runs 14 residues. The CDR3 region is CASGSQGADGELFF. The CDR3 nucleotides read TGTGCCAGCGGGAGTCAGGGGGCCGACGGGGAGCTGTTTTTT.

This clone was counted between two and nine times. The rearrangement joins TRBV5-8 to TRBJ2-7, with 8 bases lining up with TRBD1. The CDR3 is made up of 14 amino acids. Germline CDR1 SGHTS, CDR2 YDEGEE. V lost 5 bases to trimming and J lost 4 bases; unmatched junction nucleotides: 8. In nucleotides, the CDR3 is TGTGCCAGCAGTCATCCGGGACAGGCATACGAGCAGTACTTC. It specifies CASSHPGQAYEQYF.

In nucleotides, the CDR3 is TGTGCCAGCAGCTCTATACTAGCGGGGTACAATGAGCAGTTCTTC. Translating it yields CASSSILAGYNEQFF. The chain uses TRBV28 and TRBJ2-1; the match to TRBD2 covers 10 bases. This CDR3 comprises 15 residues. The V gene end was trimmed by 6 bases and the J gene end by 4 bases; junction bases not matched to a gene: 6. Germline values: CDR1 MDHEN, CDR2 SYDVKM.